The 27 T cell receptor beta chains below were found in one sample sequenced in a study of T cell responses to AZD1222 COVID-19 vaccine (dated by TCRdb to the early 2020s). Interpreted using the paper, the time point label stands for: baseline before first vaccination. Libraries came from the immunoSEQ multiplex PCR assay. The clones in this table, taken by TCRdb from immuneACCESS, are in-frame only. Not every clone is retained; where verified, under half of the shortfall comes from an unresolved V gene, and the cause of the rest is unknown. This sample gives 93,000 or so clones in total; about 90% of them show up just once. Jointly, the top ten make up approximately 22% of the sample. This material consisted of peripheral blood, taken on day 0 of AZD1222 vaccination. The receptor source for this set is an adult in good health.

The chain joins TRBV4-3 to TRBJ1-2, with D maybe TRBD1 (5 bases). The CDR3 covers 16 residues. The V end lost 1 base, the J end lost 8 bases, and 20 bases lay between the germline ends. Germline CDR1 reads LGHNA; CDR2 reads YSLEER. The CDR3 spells CASSQVLGQVGAGYTF. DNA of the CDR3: TGCGCCAGCAGCCAAGTATTGGGGCAGGTAGGGGCGGGCTACACCTTC.

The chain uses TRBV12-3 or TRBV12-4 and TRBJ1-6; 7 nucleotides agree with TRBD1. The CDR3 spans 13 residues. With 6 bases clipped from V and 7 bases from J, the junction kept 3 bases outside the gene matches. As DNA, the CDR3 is TGTGCCAGCAGCCCAGGGGGAAATTCACCCCTCCACTTT. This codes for CASSPGGNSPLHF.

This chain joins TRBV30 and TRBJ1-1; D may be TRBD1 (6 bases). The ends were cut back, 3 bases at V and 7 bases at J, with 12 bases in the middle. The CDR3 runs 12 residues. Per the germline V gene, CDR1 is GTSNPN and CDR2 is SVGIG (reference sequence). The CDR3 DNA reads TGTGCCTGGAGGAAGACAGGTAGTGAAGCTTTCTTT. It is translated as CAWRKTGSEAFF. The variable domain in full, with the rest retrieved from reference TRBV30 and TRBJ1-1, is SQTIHQWPATLVQPVGSPLSLECTVEGTSNPNLYWYRQAAGRGLQLLFYSVGIGQISSEVPQNLSASRPQDRQFILSSKKLLLSDSGFYLCAWRKTGSEAFFGQGTRLTVV.

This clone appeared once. CDR3 in amino acids: CASWKGADGHNEQFF. In DNA, the CDR3 is TGTGCCAGCTGGAAGGGGGCGGACGGTCACAATGAGCAGTTCTTC. This chain connects TRBV6-5 to TRBJ2-1, with 7 bases identical to TRBD1. CDR1 is MNHEY, CDR2 SVGAGI, per germline. V gave up 8 bases and J gave up 5 bases; unmatched junction bases: 12. The CDR3 runs 15 residues.

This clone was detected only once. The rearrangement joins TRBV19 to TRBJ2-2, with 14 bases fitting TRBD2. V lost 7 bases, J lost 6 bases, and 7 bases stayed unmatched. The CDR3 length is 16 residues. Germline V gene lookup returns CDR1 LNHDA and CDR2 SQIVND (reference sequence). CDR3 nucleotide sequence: TGTGCCAGTAACCGACTAGCGGGAGGGAGAGCCGGGGAGCTGTTTTTT. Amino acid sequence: CASNRLAGGRAGELFF.

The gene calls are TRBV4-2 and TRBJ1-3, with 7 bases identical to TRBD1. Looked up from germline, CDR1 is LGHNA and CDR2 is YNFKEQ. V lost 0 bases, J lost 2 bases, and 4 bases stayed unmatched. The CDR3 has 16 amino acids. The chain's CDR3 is CASSQDPGTAGNTIYF. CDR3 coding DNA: TGTGCCAGCAGCCAAGATCCAGGGACAGCTGGAAACACCATATATTTT.

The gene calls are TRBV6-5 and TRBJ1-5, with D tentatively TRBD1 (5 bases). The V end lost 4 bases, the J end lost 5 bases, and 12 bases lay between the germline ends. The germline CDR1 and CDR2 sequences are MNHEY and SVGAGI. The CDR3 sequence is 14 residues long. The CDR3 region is CASSSSRGDQPQHF. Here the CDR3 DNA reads TGTGCCAGCAGTTCCTCACGAGGGGATCAGCCCCAGCATTTT.

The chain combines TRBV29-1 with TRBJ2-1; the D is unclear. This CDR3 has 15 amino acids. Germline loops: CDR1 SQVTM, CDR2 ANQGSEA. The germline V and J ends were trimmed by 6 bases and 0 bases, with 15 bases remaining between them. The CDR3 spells CSVPDTESSYNEQFF. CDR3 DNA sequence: TGCAGCGTACCCGACACCGAGAGCTCCTACAATGAGCAGTTCTTC.

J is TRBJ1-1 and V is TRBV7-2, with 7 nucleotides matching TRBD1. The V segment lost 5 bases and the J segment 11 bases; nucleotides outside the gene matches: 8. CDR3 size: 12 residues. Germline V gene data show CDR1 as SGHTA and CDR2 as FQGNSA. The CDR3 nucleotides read TGTGCCAGCAGCCCGACAGGGAGGGACGCTTTCTTT. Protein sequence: CASSPTGRDAFF.

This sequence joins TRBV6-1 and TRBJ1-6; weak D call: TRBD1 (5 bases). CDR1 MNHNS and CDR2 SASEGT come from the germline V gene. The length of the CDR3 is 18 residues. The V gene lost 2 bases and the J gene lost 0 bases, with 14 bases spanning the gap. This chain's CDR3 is CASSEKGTSSSYNSPLHF. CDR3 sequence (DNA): TGTGCCAGCAGTGAAAAGGGGACGTCGAGCTCCTATAATTCACCCCTCCACTTT.

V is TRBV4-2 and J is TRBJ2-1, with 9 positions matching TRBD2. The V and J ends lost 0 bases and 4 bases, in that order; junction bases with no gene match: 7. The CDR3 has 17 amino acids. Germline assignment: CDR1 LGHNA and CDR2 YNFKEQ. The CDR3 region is CASSQDWSSGTYNEQFF. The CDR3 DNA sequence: TGTGCCAGCAGCCAAGATTGGTCTAGCGGGACATACAATGAGCAGTTCTTC.

CDR3 amino acids: CASSIIGELFF. The CDR3 coding sequence is TGTGCCAGTAGTATTATCGGGGAGCTGTTTTTT. The V call is TRBV19, the J call TRBJ2-2; D is undetermined. V dropped 3 bases and J dropped 7 bases, with 3 bases sitting between them. Germline CDR1 is LNHDA and CDR2 is SQIVND (reference sequence). The length of the CDR3 is 11 residues. Full variable domain (outside the CDR3, taken from reference TRBV19 and TRBJ2-2): DGGITQSPKYLFRKEGQNVTLSCEQNLNHDAMYWYRQDPGQGLRLIYYSQIVNDFQKGDIAEGYSVSREKKESFPLTVTSAQKNPTAFYLCASSIIGELFFGEGSRLTVL.

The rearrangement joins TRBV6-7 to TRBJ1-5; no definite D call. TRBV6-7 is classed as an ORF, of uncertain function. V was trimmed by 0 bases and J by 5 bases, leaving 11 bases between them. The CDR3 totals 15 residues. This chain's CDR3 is CASSYSFGADQPQHF. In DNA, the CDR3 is TGTGCCAGCAGTTACTCGTTCGGAGCGGATCAGCCCCAGCATTTT.

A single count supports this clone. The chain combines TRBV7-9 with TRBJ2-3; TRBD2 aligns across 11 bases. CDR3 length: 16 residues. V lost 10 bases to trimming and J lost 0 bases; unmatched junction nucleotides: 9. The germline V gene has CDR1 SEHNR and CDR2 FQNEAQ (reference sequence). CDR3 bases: TGTGCCATGGTTATAGCGGGGGGGCCGAGCACAGATACGCAGTATTTT. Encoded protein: CAMVIAGGPSTDTQYF.

The CDR3 reads CAISAGQGGNTIYF. The CDR3 nucleotides are TGTGCCATCAGTGCGGGACAGGGTGGAAACACCATATATTTT. The genes are TRBV10-3 and TRBJ1-3, with 9 positions matching TRBD1. This CDR3 is built from 14 residues. The V gene end was trimmed by 4 bases and the J gene end by 3 bases; junction bases not matched to a gene: 1. CDR1 is ENHRY, CDR2 SYGVKD, per germline.

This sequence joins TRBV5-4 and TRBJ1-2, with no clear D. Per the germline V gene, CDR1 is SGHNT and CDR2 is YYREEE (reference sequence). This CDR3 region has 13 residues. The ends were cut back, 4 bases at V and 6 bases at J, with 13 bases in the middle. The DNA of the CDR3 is TGTGCCAGCAGCCCCCTGCCGTCGGATGGCTACACCTTC. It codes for CASSPLPSDGYTF.

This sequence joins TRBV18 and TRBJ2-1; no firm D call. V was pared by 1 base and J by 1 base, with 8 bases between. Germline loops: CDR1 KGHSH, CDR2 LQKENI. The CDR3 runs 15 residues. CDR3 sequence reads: CASSPREPSYNEQFF. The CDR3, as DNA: TGTGCCAGCTCACCACGCGAGCCTTCCTACAATGAGCAGTTCTTC.

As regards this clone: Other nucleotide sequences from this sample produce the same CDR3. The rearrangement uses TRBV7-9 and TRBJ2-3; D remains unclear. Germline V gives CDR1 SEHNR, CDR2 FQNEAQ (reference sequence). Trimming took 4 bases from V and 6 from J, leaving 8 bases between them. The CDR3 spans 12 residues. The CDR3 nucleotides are TGTGCCAGCAGCTCCCCTGGGGATACGCAGTATTTT. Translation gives CASSSPGDTQYF.

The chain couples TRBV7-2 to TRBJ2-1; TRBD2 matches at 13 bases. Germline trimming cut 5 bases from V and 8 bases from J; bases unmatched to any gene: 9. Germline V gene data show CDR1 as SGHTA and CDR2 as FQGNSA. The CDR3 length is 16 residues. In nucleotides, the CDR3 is TGTGCCAGCAGCCCGCTCACTAGCGGGGGGGCCTATGAGCAGTTCTTC. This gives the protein CASSPLTSGGAYEQFF.

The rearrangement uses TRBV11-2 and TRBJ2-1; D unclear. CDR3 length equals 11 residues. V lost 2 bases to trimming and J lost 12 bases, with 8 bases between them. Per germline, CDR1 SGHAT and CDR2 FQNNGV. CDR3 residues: CASSLRVGQFF. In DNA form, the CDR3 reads TGTGCCAGCAGCTTAAGGGTGGGGCAGTTCTTC.

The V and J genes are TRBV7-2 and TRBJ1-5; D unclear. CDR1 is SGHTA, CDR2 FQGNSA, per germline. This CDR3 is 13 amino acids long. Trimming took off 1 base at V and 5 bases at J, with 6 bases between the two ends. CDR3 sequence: CASSLGTDQPQHF. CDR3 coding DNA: TGTGCCAGCAGCTTAGGAACCGATCAGCCCCAGCATTTT.

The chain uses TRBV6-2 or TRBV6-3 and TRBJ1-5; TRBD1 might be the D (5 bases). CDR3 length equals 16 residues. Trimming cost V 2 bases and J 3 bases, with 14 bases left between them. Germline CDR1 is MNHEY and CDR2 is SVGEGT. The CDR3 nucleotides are TGTGCCAGCAGTTACCGCGGACACCTTTTCAATCAGCCCCAGCATTTT. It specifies CASSYRGHLFNQPQHF.

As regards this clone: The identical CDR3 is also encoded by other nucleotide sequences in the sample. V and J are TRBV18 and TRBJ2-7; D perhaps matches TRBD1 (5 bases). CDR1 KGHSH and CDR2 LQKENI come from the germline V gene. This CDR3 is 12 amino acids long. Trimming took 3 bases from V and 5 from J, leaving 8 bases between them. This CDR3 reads CASSPQGDEQYF. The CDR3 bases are TGTGCCAGCTCACCCCAGGGCGACGAGCAGTACTTC.

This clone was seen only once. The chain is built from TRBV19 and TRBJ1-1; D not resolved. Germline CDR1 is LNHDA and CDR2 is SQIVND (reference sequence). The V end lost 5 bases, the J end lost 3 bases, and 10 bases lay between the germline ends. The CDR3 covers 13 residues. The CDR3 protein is CASSWFGDTEAFF. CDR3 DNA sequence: TGTGCCAGTAGTTGGTTTGGGGACACTGAAGCTTTCTTT.

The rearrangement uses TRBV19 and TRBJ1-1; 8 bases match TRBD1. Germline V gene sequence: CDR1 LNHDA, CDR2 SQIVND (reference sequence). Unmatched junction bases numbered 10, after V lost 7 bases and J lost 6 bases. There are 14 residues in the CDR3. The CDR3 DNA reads TGTGCCAGTACCAGGGGGCTTTCCGCCTCTGAAGCTTTCTTT. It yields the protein CASTRGLSASEAFF.

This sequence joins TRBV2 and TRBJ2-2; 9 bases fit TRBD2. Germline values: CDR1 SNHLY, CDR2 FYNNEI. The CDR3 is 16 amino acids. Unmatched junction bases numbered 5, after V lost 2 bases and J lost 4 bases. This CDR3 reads CASSERASGTTGELFF. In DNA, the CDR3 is TGTGCCAGCAGTGAAAGGGCTAGCGGGACCACCGGGGAGCTGTTTTTT.

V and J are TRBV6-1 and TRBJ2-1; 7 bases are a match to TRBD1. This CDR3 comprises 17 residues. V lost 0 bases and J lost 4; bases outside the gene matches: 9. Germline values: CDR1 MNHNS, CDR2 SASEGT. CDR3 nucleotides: TGTGCCAGCAGTGAAGCGTTCCGGGACAGATTTTACAATGAGCAGTTCTTC. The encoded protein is CASSEAFRDRFYNEQFF.